The rows below give T cell receptor beta chains drawn from one sample of a study of T-cell reconstitution after alpha-beta-depleted transplantation in children. TCRdb recomputed calls from the PCR reads with MiXCR, one row per CDR3 protein. This repertoire shows 610,000 or so distinct CDR3 sequences, 25% to 30% found once; its top ten account for less than 40%. The sequencing here drew on PBMCs, taken before TCRalphabeta/CD19-depleted stem cell transplant. The receptors stem from a boy under two years old with Wiskott-Aldrich syndrome, due to receive a stem cell transplant. The CDR3 runs from the conserved cysteine through the conserved F or W.

V gene	J gene	CDR3 protein
TRBV5-1	TRBJ2-5	CASSTQQETQYF
TRBV14	TRBJ2-7	CASSHYGDSSSYEQYF
TRBV6-5	TRBJ1-5	CASSYLGEQPQHF
TRBV5-1	TRBJ2-3	CASSLVPGRGADTQYF
TRBV12-3/TRBV12-4	TRBJ2-3	CASSLGVAPQTQYF
TRBV29-1	TRBJ2-3	CSVYLGDTQYF
TRBV7-3	TRBJ2-5	CASSLVHRRTQYF
TRBV2	TRBJ2-1	CASSIRYPRCNEQFF
TRBV30	TRBJ2-3	CAWSVLGTDTQYF
TRBV5-1	TRBJ2-1	CASSFLAGGPGEQFF
TRBV11-2	TRBJ2-5	CASTRDLTVGETQYF
TRBV10-3	TRBJ2-1	CAISDRGKAGGDEQFF
TRBV10-3	TRBJ2-1	CAISESTEGMRNEQFF
TRBV10-3	TRBJ2-7	CAISSTGVVSEQYF